The 8 T cell receptor beta chains below come from one sample, sequenced in a study of regulatory T cells in long-lasting Graves disease. Time point of the sample: newly diagnosed GD, antithyroid drugs for less than 3 months. From RNA extracted from PBMCs, the TCR library was made. Researchers made TCR beta libraries by using iRepertoire HTBI primers and running Arm-PCR on CDR3 regions. In TCRdb, the multiplex PCR reads were re-called with MiXCR into one record per CDR3 protein. The sample consists of about 620,000 distinct CDR3 sequences, 15% to 20% of them appearing once. The data were also submitted as part of a second study, on T cells in Graves' hyperthyroidism and ophthalmopathy.

The input for sequencing was peripheral blood mononuclear cells (PBMCs), taken at new diagnosis, from a patient treated with antithyroid drugs. The receptors were sampled from a woman in her twenties or thirties with Graves disease.

This clonotype was detected ten times or more. V gene TRBV27 combines with J gene TRBJ1-5; D is undetermined. Deletions cut 3 bases from V and 11 bases from J, with 17 bases between. Germline V gene lookup returns CDR1 MNHEY and CDR2 SMNVEV (reference sequence). This CDR3 has 14 residues. In nucleotides, the CDR3 is TGTGCCAGCAGTTTCCGGGCCTCCCTCCTGACCCAGCATTTT. This codes for CASSFRASLLTQHF.

In this sample, this clonotype turned up a few times. The genes are TRBV6-1 and TRBJ2-3, with 12 bases matching TRBD2. Germline V gene data show CDR1 as MNHNS and CDR2 as SASEGT. The ends lost 7 bases at V and 3 bases at J; junction bases unmatched: 5. The length of the CDR3 is 15 residues. In DNA form, the CDR3 reads TGTGCCAGCACCTACGGACTAGCGGGGACAGATACGCAGTATTTT. Protein: CASTYGLAGTDTQYF.

This clonotype was observed a few times. J is TRBJ1-2 and V is TRBV6-1, with a tentative D call TRBD1 (5 bases). Per the germline V gene, CDR1 is MNHNS and CDR2 is SASEGT. The CDR3 spans 12 residues. CDR3 residues: CASGREDYGYTF. CDR3 DNA sequence: TGTGCTTCAGGCAGGGAGGACTATGGCTACACCTTC.

Many counts were recorded for this clonotype. This sequence joins TRBV10-3 and TRBJ1-1; TRBD1 aligns across 8 bases. Germline V lookup: CDR1 ENHRY, CDR2 SYGVKD. V gave up 0 bases and J gave up 2 bases; unmatched junction bases: 20. This CDR3 is built from 21 residues. CDR3 nucleotide sequence: TGTGCCATCAGTGAGTCGTTATTCGGGACAGGCGACAAAGCCCGTAACACTGAAGCTTTCTTT. Protein product: CAISESLFGTGDKARNTEAFF.

This clonotype has more than one count but fewer than ten. The chain recombines TRBV11-2 with TRBJ2-3; 12 bases are shared with TRBD2. The junction had 8 bases not matched to a gene; V was cut back by 6 bases and J by 4 bases. The CDR3 has 16 residues. CDR1 and CDR2 (germline): SGHAT, FQNNGV. In nucleotides, the CDR3 is TGTGCCAGCAGTTCCCTAGCGGGAGGGGGGTCAGATACGCAGTATTTT. It specifies CASSSLAGGGSDTQYF.

This clonotype was detected ten times or more. V and J are TRBV15 and TRBJ2-1; D is unresolved. V was shortened by 2 bases and J by 0 bases, with 14 bases between the two germline ends. The CDR3 length is 17 residues. CDR1 LNHNV and CDR2 YYDKDF come from the germline V gene (reference sequence). The chain's CDR3 is CATSRRESASSYNEQFF. The CDR3 nucleotides read TGTGCCACCAGCAGACGAGAGAGCGCAAGCTCCTACAATGAGCAGTTCTTC.

This clonotype showed up just a few times. This chain links TRBV14 with TRBJ1-6; D not resolved. Trimming stripped 6 bases from V and 5 bases from J, with 14 bases between. This CDR3 has 15 residues. The germline CDR1 and CDR2 sequences are SGHDN and FVKESK. This CDR3 is CASSAQAVNNSPLHF. CDR3 DNA: TGTGCCAGCAGTGCTCAGGCGGTAAATAATTCACCCCTCCACTTT.

This chain links TRBV12-5 with TRBJ2-3; 9 positions match TRBD2. Germline CDR1 LGHNT, CDR2 FRNRAP. The CDR3 covers 15 residues. V was clipped by 2 bases and J by 5 bases; unmatched bases: 5. In DNA, the CDR3 is TGTGCTAGTGGTTTGTCTAGCGGGATAGGAGATACGCAGTATTTT. The encoded protein is CASGLSSGIGDTQYF.